A selection of T cell receptor beta chains follows, all from one sample in a study of blood T cell repertoires in COVID-19. The repertoire was sequenced with immunoSEQ multiplex PCR; TCRdb's copy has only in-frame clones and lacks some. The sample lists about 240,000 clones, around 83% occurring once. The sample taken for sequencing was peripheral blood. These receptors were collected from a woman aged 80 or older with acute or convalescent COVID-19. CDR3s include the opening cysteine and the closing phenylalanine or tryptophan. A D gene is named only where the DNA matches it firmly. The size entry is marked missing in some rows and otherwise reads once, few, many or a size class.

D gene	clone size	V gene	J gene	CDR3 protein	CDR3 DNA
TRBD2	NA	TRBV3-1/TRBV3-2	TRBJ2-3	CASSTTTSGSQYF	TGTGCCAGCAGCACTACGACTAGCGGGTCGCAGTATTTT
TRBD1	many	TRBV19	TRBJ2-1	CASSLRTGADGNEQFF	TGTGCCAGTAGTCTCCGGACAGGTGCGGACGGCAATGAGCAGTTCTTC
NA	NA	TRBV7-9	TRBJ1-1	CASSSWGRNTEAFF	TGTGCCAGCAGCTCTTGGGGCAGAAACACTGAAGCTTTCTTT
TRBD1	NA	TRBV5-1	TRBJ2-5	CASSRGQGQETQYF	TGCGCCAGCAGCCGAGGACAGGGGCAAGAGACCCAGTACTTC
NA	NA	TRBV13	TRBJ1-6	CASSSAGVGNSPLHF	TGTGCCAGCAGCTCGGCAGGGGTTGGGAATTCACCCCTCCACTTT
NA	NA	TRBV20-1	TRBJ2-1	CSARGTREQFF	TGCAGTGCTAGAGGAACAAGAGAGCAGTTCTTC
NA	NA	TRBV7-9	TRBJ1-1	CASSPGRTEAFF	TGTGCCAGCAGCCCGGGTCGGACTGAAGCTTTCTTT
TRBD1	NA	TRBV5-1	TRBJ2-6	CASSPGTGGNSGANVLTF	TGCGCCAGCAGCCCCGGGACAGGGGGCAACTCTGGGGCCAACGTCCTGACTTTC
NA	NA	TRBV19	TRBJ1-2	CASNWQGTNYGYTF	TGTGCCAGTAATTGGCAGGGGACTAACTATGGCTACACCTTC
NA	NA	TRBV19	TRBJ1-5	CASSMASGRAGQPQHF	TGTGCCAGTAGTATGGCGTCGGGGAGGGCGGGTCAGCCCCAGCATTTT
TRBD1	NA	TRBV6-1	TRBJ1-6	CASSEQGVPYNSPLHF	TGTGCCAGCAGTGAACAGGGGGTTCCCTATAATTCACCCCTCCACTTT
NA	NA	TRBV19	TRBJ1-5	CASSSPTGGNQPQHF	TGTGCCAGTAGTAGCCCGACAGGTGGCAATCAGCCCCAGCATTTT
TRBD1	NA	TRBV4-1	TRBJ2-2	CASSLGQGTTGELFF	TGCGCCAGCAGCCTCGGACAGGGAACTACCGGGGAGCTGTTTTTT
TRBD2	NA	TRBV7-2	TRBJ2-1	CASSFSGGRDEQFF	TGTGCCAGCAGCTTTAGCGGGGGGAGAGATGAGCAGTTCTTC
TRBD1	few	TRBV2	TRBJ2-7	CASSGGTGAYEQYF	TGTGCCAGCAGTGGAGGGACAGGCGCCTACGAGCAGTACTTC
TRBD1	NA	TRBV5-4	TRBJ1-5	CASSPGQGQPQHF	TGTGCCAGCAGCCCTGGACAGGGGCAGCCCCAGCATTTT
TRBD1	NA	TRBV3-1/TRBV3-2	TRBJ1-2	CASSQDDRVDGYTF	TGTGCCAGCAGCCAAGATGACAGGGTAGATGGCTACACCTTC
NA	NA	TRBV18	TRBJ1-1	CASSPSVDMNTEAFF	TGTGCCAGCTCACCATCCGTGGACATGAACACTGAAGCTTTCTTT
NA	NA	TRBV6-1	TRBJ1-2	CASSELVWRGYTF	TGTGCCAGCAGTGAACTGGTGTGGAGGGGCTACACCTTC
NA	NA	TRBV19	TRBJ2-3	CASRMAGAGTDTQYF	TGTGCCAGTAGGATGGCGGGGGCAGGAACAGATACGCAGTATTTT
NA	few	TRBV14	TRBJ1-1	CASSLLAGESEAFF	TGTGCCAGCAGCCTTCTAGCGGGGGAGAGTGAAGCTTTCTTT
NA	NA	TRBV10-3	TRBJ2-3	CAISEGEGIVADTQYF	TGTGCCATCAGTGAGGGCGAGGGAATTGTTGCAGATACGCAGTATTTT